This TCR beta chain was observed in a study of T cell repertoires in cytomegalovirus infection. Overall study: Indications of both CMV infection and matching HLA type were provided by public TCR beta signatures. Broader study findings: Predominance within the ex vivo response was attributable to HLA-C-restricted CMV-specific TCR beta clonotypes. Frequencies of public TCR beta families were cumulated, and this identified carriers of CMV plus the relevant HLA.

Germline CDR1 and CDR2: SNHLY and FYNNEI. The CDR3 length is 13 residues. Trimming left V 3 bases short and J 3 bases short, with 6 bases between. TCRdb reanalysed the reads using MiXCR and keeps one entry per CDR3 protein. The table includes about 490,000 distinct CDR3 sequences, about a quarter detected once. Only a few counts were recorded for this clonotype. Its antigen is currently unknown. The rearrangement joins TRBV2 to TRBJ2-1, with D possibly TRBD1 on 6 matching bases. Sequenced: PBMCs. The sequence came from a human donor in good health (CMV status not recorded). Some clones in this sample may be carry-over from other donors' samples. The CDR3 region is CASSDRGYNEQFF. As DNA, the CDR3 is TGTGCCAGCAGTGACAGGGGCTACAATGAGCAGTTCTTC.